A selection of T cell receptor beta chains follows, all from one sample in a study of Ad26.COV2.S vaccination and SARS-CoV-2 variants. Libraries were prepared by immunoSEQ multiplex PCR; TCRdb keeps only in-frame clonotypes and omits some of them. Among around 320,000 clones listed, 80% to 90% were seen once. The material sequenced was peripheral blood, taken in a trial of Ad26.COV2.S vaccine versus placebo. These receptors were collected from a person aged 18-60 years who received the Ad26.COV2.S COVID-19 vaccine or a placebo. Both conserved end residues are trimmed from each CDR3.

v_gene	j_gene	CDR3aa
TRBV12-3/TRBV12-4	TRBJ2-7	ASSLTSLYEQY
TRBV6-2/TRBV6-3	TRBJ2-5	ASGLAGVTQETQY
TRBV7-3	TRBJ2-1	ASSLLGDNEQF
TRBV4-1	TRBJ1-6	ASGPRGDHNSPLH
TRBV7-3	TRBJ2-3	ASSLTRADTQY
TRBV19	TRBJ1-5	ASSILSLVNQPQH
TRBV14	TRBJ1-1	ASSRGGSMAF
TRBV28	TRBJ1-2	ASSFMNYGYT
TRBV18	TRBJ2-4	ASSPPSKNIQY
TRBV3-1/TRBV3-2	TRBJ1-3	ASSQGGTVGNTIY
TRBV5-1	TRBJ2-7	ASSPGLSSYEQY
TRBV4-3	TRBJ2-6	ASSQVGAPGANVLT
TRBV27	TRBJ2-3	ASKPAGGASTDTQY
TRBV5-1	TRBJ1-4	ASSLGQGDEKLF
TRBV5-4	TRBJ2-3	ASSQEGGLGAYTQY
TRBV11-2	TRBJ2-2	ASSSLWPHGGGELF
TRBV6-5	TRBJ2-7	ASSSTRTETYEQY
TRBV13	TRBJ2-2	ASSLAAELF
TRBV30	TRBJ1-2	AWSQDRGSYGYT
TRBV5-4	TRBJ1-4	ASSTGQGVNEKLF
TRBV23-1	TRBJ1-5	ASSQVSYSNQPQH
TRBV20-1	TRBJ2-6	SASWAGGANVLT
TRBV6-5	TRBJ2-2	ASITRLGTGELF
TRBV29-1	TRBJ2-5	SVEGQSQETQY
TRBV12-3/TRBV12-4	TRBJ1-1	ASSRGTEAF
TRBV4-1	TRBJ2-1	ASSSRTSGGNNEQF
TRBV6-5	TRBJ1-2	ATPRNRPLRGYT
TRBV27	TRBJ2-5	ASSLVLDREATQY
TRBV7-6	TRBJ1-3	ASSWLPDSGNTIY
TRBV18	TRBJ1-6	ASSPGTGKGSSPLH
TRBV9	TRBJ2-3	ASSVAAGVTDTQY